Presented here are 20 T cell receptor beta chains from one specimen sequenced in a study of patients and donors after allogeneic stem cell transplantation. Each CDR3 protein gets one entry after TCRdb re-called the RT-PCR reads with MiXCR. This table has a few hundred thousand distinct CDR3 sequences, about 37% appearing once. The specimen sequenced was blood, either unsorted or a sorted T cell fraction (not recorded which). These receptors were taken from a human donor who was either an allogeneic HSCT recipient or a stem cell or donor lymphocyte infusion donor (not recorded which). It is not recorded whose cells these are; they may come from a transplant donor.

The chain has TRBV28 and TRBJ1-2; a possible D gene is TRBD1 (5 bases). The length of the CDR3 is 13 residues. Trimming took off 6 bases at V and 0 bases at J, with 8 bases between the two ends. Germline V gene sequence: CDR1 MDHEN, CDR2 SYDVKM. The CDR3 nucleotides read TGTGCCAGCAGGCCACAGGCTAACTATGGCTACACCTTC. It codes for CASRPQANYGYTF.

The chain employs TRBV12-3 or TRBV12-4 and TRBJ2-3, with 8 nucleotides matching TRBD2. This CDR3 has 15 amino acids. Trimming at V came to 3 bases and at J to 4 bases, leaving 6 bases not matched to a gene. The CDR3 loop is CASSFRGGYADTQYF. The CDR3 nucleotides are TGTGCCAGCAGTTTTCGGGGGGGATACGCAGATACGCAGTATTTT.

The chain combines TRBV20-1 with TRBJ2-3; D assignment may be TRBD1 or TRBD2 (5 bases each). Germline CDR1 is DFQATT and CDR2 is SNEGSKA (reference sequence). The CDR3 is made up of 15 amino acids. V was cut by 0 bases and J by 6 bases, with 16 bases left in between. The CDR3 sequence: CSARDSGTRWDTQYF. In nucleotides, the CDR3 is TGCAGTGCTAGAGACTCCGGGACCCGCTGGGATACGCAGTATTTT.

The CDR3 protein is CASILHGRNQPQHF. The CDR3 region has the DNA TGTGCCAGCATCCTGCACGGCCGGAATCAGCCCCAGCATTTT. The chain carries TRBV28 and TRBJ1-5, with D unresolved. V lost 7 bases and J lost 4, with 14 bases in between. Germline CDR1 reads MDHEN; CDR2 reads SYDVKM. There are 14 residues in the CDR3.

The rearrangement uses TRBV20-1 and TRBJ1-5; D perhaps matches TRBD1 (6 bases). Germline assignment: CDR1 DFQATT and CDR2 SNEGSKA (reference sequence). The length of the CDR3 is 19 residues. V dropped 5 bases and J dropped 0 bases, with 26 bases sitting between them. The CDR3 protein is CSARNHLRGRSYSNQPQHF. DNA for the CDR3: TGCAGTGCTCGAAACCACCTCAGGGGACGTTCATATAGCAATCAGCCCCAGCATTTT.

The rearrangement joins TRBV6-2 or TRBV6-3 to TRBJ1-2, with D tentatively TRBD1 (5 bases). This CDR3 contains 14 residues. Germline V CDR1 and CDR2: MNHEY, SVGEGT. Trimming took off 6 bases at V and 8 bases at J, with 19 bases between the two ends. CDR3 DNA sequence: TGTGCCAGCAGCCAACCCAAGACAGTGGAGGGCTACACCTTC. Translation: CASSQPKTVEGYTF.

In this sample, this clonotype turned up a few times. This chain connects TRBV6-1 to TRBJ1-2; no clear D. Germline V CDR1 and CDR2: MNHNS, SASEGT. CDR3 length: 12 amino acids. V lost 4 bases and J lost 5, with 8 bases in between. The CDR3 loop is CASSAGRYGYTF. CDR3 in DNA: TGTGCCAGCAGTGCTGGACGGTATGGCTACACCTTC.

This clonotype was found a few times. The chain joins TRBV2 to TRBJ1-2; no definite D call. Germline V gene sequence: CDR1 SNHLY, CDR2 FYNNEI. The ends were cut back, 1 base at V and 0 bases at J, with 12 bases in the middle. The CDR3 is made up of 16 amino acids. CDR3 sequence: CASSEVRRSANYGYTF. CDR3 nucleotide sequence: TGTGCCAGCAGTGAAGTGAGACGTAGCGCTAACTATGGCTACACCTTC. Together with reference TRBV2 and TRBJ1-2, the CDR3 gives the full variable domain: EPEVTQTPSHQVTQMGQEVILRCVPISNHLYFYWYRQILGQKVEFLVSFYNNEISEKSEIFDDQFSVERPDGSNFTLKIRSTKLEDSAMYFCASSEVRRSANYGYTFGSGTRLTVV.

This clonotype was counted only a few times. The chain carries TRBV29-1 and TRBJ1-4; 7 bases align to TRBD1. CDR3 length: 13 residues. Looked up from germline, CDR1 is SQVTM and CDR2 is ANQGSEA. With V trimmed by 7 bases and J by 1 base, 3 bases remained unmatched. CDR3 DNA: TGCAGCGCCACAGGGGTAACTAATGAAAAACTGTTTTTT. Translation gives CSATGVTNEKLFF.

The table lists this clonotype with a few counts. The chain combines TRBV15 with TRBJ1-1, with D perhaps TRBD1 (6 bases). The CDR3 covers 14 residues. V was cut by 5 bases and J by 0 bases, with 10 bases left in between. Germline CDR1 and CDR2: LNHNV and YYDKDF (reference sequence). DNA for the CDR3: TGTGCCACCAGCCCGGACAGTATGAACACTGAAGCTTTCTTT. It encodes CATSPDSMNTEAFF.

The V gene is TRBV20-1, the J gene TRBJ1-1, with a weak D call TRBD1 (5 bases). CDR1 is DFQATT, CDR2 SNEGSKA, per germline (reference sequence). This CDR3 is built from 13 residues. V lost 3 bases and J 4 bases, leaving 12 bases between the germline ends. For the CDR3, the DNA is TGCAGTGCTAGTCGGGGGATGGGCACTGAAGCTTTCTTT. This sequence encodes CSASRGMGTEAFF.

This sequence joins TRBV5-1 and TRBJ1-2; 8 bases map to TRBD1. The germline CDR1 and CDR2 sequences are SGHRS and YFSETQ. The CDR3 is 14 amino acids. V shed 7 bases, J shed 3 bases, and the junction held 8 bases outside the gene matches. CDR3 in DNA: TGCGCCAGCTCAACCAGGGGGCAGGACTATGGCTACACCTTC. Protein product: CASSTRGQDYGYTF.

V gene TRBV12-3 or TRBV12-4 combines with J gene TRBJ1-5; unclear D gene. The length of the CDR3 is 16 residues. Between the trimmed V and J ends, which lost 2 bases and 1 base, there was a span of 12 bases. The CDR3 here is CASSLRRGGSNQPQHF. The DNA of the CDR3 is TGTGCCAGCAGTTTAAGGCGGGGAGGGAGCAATCAGCCCCAGCATTTT.

Only one count was recorded for this clonotype. CDR3 amino acids: CASSYPGEEKLFF. CDR3 in DNA: TGTGCCAGCAGTTACCCCGGCGAGGAAAAACTGTTTTTT. This chain joins TRBV6-6 and TRBJ1-4; D not resolved. In germline, CDR1 is MNHNY, CDR2 SVGAGI (reference sequence). The CDR3 has 13 residues. The ends were cut back, 2 bases at V and 8 bases at J, with 9 bases in the middle.

This clonotype was observed a handful of times. This sequence joins TRBV7-2 and TRBJ1-4; D is unclear. Germline lookup yields CDR1 SGHTA and CDR2 FQGNSA. V dropped 2 bases and J dropped 12 bases, with 22 bases sitting between them. The CDR3 totals 16 residues. Written as DNA, the CDR3 is TGTGCCAGCAGCTTAATTTCGGGAAGGGCACAAATAGAACTGTTTTTT. Translated, it gives CASSLISGRAQIELFF.

This clonotype occurred a few times. V is TRBV10-2 and J is TRBJ1-2; no reliable D call. Per germline, CDR1 WSHSY and CDR2 SAAADI. V gave up 7 bases and J gave up 3 bases, with 15 bases separating them. This CDR3 contains 14 residues. CDR3 loop: CASNREGLYYGYTF. For the CDR3, the DNA is TGCGCCAGCAACCGGGAGGGCCTCTACTATGGCTACACCTTC.

A word on this clonotype: With a much larger clone just one base away, this may be a read error. The chain is built from TRBV5-1 and TRBJ1-6; the D gene is possibly TRBD1 (5 bases). Germline CDR1 is SGHRS and CDR2 is YFSETQ. This CDR3 is 14 amino acids long. V lost 1 base to trimming and J lost 3 bases, with 5 bases between them. CDR3 amino acids: CASSLQGYNSPLHF. CDR3 in DNA: TGCGCCAGCAGCTTGCAGGGCTATAATTCACCCCTCCACTTT.

This clonotype was observed once. V usage is TRBV3-1 and J usage is TRBJ1-5, with 9 bases matching TRBD1. The V and J ends lost 5 bases and 7 bases, in that order; junction bases with no gene match: 9. The germline gives CDR1 LGHDT, CDR2 YNNKEL (reference sequence). CDR3 length: 15 residues. CDR3 DNA sequence: TGTGCCAGCAGCGAAACCGGGACAGGGTACCAGCCCCAGCATTTT. It is translated as CASSETGTGYQPQHF.

This sequence joins TRBV12-3 or TRBV12-4 and TRBJ1-2, with D perhaps matching TRBD1 (6 bases). V was shortened by 4 bases and J by 4 bases, with 16 bases between the two germline ends. This CDR3 region has 15 residues. CDR3 DNA sequence: TGTGCCAGCAGTTACCGGGGGCGGAGAAGCTATGGCTACACCTTC. Translation: CASSYRGRRSYGYTF.

This clonotype has a handful of counts. The V and J genes are TRBV11-2 and TRBJ1-1; D is perhaps TRBD1 (5 bases). Deletions cut 5 bases from V and 1 base from J, with 14 bases between. This CDR3 spans 15 amino acids. Germline CDR1 SGHAT, CDR2 FQNNGV. The DNA for the CDR3 is TGTGCCAGCAGCATGACAGCGCTGGGGAACACTGAAGCTTTCTTT. It yields the protein CASSMTALGNTEAFF.